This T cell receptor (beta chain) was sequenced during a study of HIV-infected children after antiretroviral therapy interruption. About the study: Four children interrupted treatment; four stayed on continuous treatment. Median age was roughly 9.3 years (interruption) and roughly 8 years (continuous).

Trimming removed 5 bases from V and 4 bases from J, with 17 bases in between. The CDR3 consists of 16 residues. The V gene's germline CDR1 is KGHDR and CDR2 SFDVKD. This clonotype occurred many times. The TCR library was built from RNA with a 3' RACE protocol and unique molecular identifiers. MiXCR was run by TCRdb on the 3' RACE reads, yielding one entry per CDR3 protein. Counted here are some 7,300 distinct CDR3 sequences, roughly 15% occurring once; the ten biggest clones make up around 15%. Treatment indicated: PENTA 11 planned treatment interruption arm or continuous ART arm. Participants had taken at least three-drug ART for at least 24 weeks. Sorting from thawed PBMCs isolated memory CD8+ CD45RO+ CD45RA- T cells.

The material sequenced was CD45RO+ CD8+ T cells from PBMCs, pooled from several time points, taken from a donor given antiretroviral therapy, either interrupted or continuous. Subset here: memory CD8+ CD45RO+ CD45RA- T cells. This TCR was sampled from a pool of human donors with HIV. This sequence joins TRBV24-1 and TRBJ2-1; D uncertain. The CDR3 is CATSGALEPRYNEQFF. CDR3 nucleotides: TGTGCCACCAGTGGAGCCCTGGAACCGAGATACAATGAGCAGTTCTTC.